The clone carrying this T cell receptor beta chain was detected ten times or more. Germline and junction disagree at one end, which may indicate a read error. This CDR3 comprises 14 residues. The germline gives CDR1 SQVTM, CDR2 ANQGSEA. This sample is drawn from a study of neurological immune-mediated disorders. Documented time point: longitudinal time-point 3. For the unsorted libraries, 2 million PBMCs stored at -80 C served as input. With 10-nucleotide random UMIs included, cDNA was synthesized by 5'RACE. Over 170 million TCR-beta sequences from 15-18 subjects came out of each sequencing run. TCRdb used MiXCR to reprocess the 5' RACE reads, holding one entry per CDR3 protein. The sample lists about 99,000 distinct CDR3 sequences, 10% to 11% seen once, with approximately 3.1% in the top ten.

The sample consisted of PBMCs. The J gene is TRBJ2-2, the V gene TRBV29-1; D may be TRBD2 (5 bases). The origin of this receptor is a female donor with HTLV-1-associated myelopathy (HAM/TSP). CDR3 sequence (DNA): TGCAGCGTTGCGACGGGTGTAATCACCGGGGAGCGGTTTTTT. This codes for CSVATGVITGERFF.